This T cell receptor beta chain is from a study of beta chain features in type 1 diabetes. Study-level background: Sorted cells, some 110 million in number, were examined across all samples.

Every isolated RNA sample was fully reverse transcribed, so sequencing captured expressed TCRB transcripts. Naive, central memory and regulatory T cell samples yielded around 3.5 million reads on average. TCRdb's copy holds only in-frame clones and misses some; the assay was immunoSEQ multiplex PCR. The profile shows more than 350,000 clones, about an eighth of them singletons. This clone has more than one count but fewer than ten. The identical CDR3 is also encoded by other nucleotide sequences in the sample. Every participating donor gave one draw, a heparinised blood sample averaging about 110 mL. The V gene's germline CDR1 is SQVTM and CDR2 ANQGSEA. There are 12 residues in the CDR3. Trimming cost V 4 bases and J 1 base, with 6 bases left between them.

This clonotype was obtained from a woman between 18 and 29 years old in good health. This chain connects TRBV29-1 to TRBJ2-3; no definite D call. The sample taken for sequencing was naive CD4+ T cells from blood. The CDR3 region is CSVGRGTDTQYF. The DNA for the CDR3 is TGCAGCGTTGGCCGGGGCACAGATACGCAGTATTTT.